Following are 30 T cell receptor beta chains from one sample sequenced in a study of cytotoxic CD8 clonotypes in ibrutinib-treated CLL. Measured with immunoSEQ multiplex PCR; TCRdb has only the in-frame clones, and not every one. The profile shows approximately 45,000 clones, over 60% of them singletons. This sample comprised PBMCs, obtained after 24 months of ibrutinib treatment. The receptors were gathered from a human donor with chronic lymphocytic leukemia.

The sample holds many counts of this clone. This chain joins TRBV5-1 and TRBJ1-4, with D possibly being TRBD1 (6 bases). Germline CDR1 is SGHRS and CDR2 is YFSETQ. V was trimmed by 0 bases and J by 2 bases, leaving 8 bases between them. There are 15 residues in the CDR3. CDR3 nucleotide sequence: TGCGCCAGCAGCTTGGCGGGGGGCACTAATGAAAAACTGTTTTTT. Amino acids: CASSLAGGTNEKLFF.

This chain links TRBV7-8 with TRBJ2-5; D is unresolved. Germline CDR1 SGHVS, CDR2 FQNEAQ. The CDR3 is made up of 16 amino acids. The V end lost 4 bases, the J end lost 0 bases, and 15 bases lay between the germline ends. CDR3 sequence reads: CASSSPRALYQETQYF. In nucleotides, the CDR3 is TGTGCCAGCAGCTCACCCCGGGCCTTGTACCAAGAGACCCAGTACTTC.

This clone was found a few times. The chain has TRBV6-1 and TRBJ2-3; D call uncertain. The CDR3 is 13 amino acids. Germline V gene data show CDR1 as MNHNS and CDR2 as SASEGT. The V gene lost 4 bases and the J gene lost 6 bases, with 11 bases spanning the gap. The CDR3 sequence: CASSGALSDTQYF. The DNA for the CDR3 is TGTGCCAGCAGTGGCGCGCTCTCGGATACGCAGTATTTT.

The chain combines TRBV11-2 with TRBJ2-1, with D possibly matching TRBD2 (5 bases). The CDR3 has 17 amino acids. Germline CDR1 is SGHAT and CDR2 is FQNNGV. V was shortened by 5 bases and J by 0 bases, with 17 bases between the two germline ends. DNA of the CDR3: TGTGCCAGCAGCACAACTAGTCTGCTAAGCTCCTACAATGAGCAGTTCTTC. Its translation is CASSTTSLLSSYNEQFF.

The chain recombines TRBV7-8 with TRBJ2-2; 9 nucleotides agree with TRBD1. Losses at the gene ends were 3 bases for V and 2 bases for J; bases not matched to a gene: 4. This CDR3 has 16 residues. In germline, CDR1 is SGHVS, CDR2 FQNEAQ. CDR3 coding DNA: TGTGCCAGCAGCTTTGGGACAGGGACTAACACCGGGGAGCTGTTTTTT. As protein: CASSFGTGTNTGELFF.

This clone was seen a handful of times. This chain's CDR3 is CASSLVGQVSATQYF. In nucleotides, the CDR3 is TGCGCCAGCAGCTTGGTGGGACAGGTTTCCGCGACGCAGTATTTT. The rearrangement links TRBV5-1 to TRBJ2-3, with TRBD1 identical over 8 bases. Trimming took 0 bases from V and 9 from J; bases not matched to a gene: 9. CDR3 length equals 15 residues. The germline V gene encodes CDR1 SGHRS and CDR2 YFSETQ.

This clone was seen a few times. The J gene is TRBJ1-4, the V gene TRBV7-8, with 9 bases matching TRBD1. Trimming at V came to 0 bases and at J to 6 bases, leaving 8 bases not matched to a gene. Looked up from germline, CDR1 is SGHVS and CDR2 is FQNEAQ. The CDR3 has 17 amino acids. The CDR3 nucleotides read TGTGCCAGCAGCTTAGCGCGGGGGACAGGGCGATATGAAAAACTGTTTTTT. It encodes CASSLARGTGRYEKLFF.

A few counts support this clone. Other DNA sequences in the same sample also yield this CDR3. This rearrangement joins TRBV5-1 to TRBJ2-2, with 10 bases fitting TRBD1. From germline, CDR1 is SGHRS and CDR2 YFSETQ. CDR3 length: 15 amino acids. Trimming removed 3 bases from V and 5 bases from J; junction bases left unmatched: 4. In nucleotides, the CDR3 is TGCGCCAGCAGCTCGGGACAGGGGATAACCGGGGAGCTGTTTTTT. Its translation: CASSSGQGITGELFF. The variable domain in full, completed from reference TRBV5-1 and TRBJ2-2, reads KAGVTQTPRYLIKTRGQQVTLSCSPISGHRSVSWYQQTPGQGLQFLFEYFSETQRNKGNFPGRFSGRQFSNSRSEMNVSTLELGDSALYLCASSSGQGITGELFFGEGSRLTVL.

The rearrangement uses TRBV4-1 and TRBJ2-3; D possibly corresponds to TRBD2 (5 bases). The CDR3 runs to 16 residues. Germline values: CDR1 MGHRA, CDR2 YSYEKL. V was trimmed by 0 bases and J by 2 bases, leaving 12 bases between them. The CDR3 DNA reads TGCGCCAGCAGCCAAGAAAGGGCTAGCTTCACAGATACGCAGTATTTT. It encodes CASSQERASFTDTQYF.

The V and J genes are TRBV5-1 and TRBJ2-5; no definite D call. The germline gives CDR1 SGHRS, CDR2 YFSETQ. V lost 2 bases to trimming and J lost 3 bases, with 17 bases between them. There are 16 residues in the CDR3. The CDR3 spells CASSLGLADAKETQYF. Here the CDR3 DNA reads TGCGCCAGCAGCTTAGGTCTGGCCGATGCAAAAGAGACCCAGTACTTC.

The chain combines TRBV7-2 with TRBJ2-5; the D gene is possibly TRBD1 (6 bases). Deletions cut 5 bases from V and 4 bases from J, with 14 bases between. This CDR3 spans 14 amino acids. Germline V CDR1 and CDR2: SGHTA, FQGNSA. The CDR3 sequence: CASSNRVFGETQYF. DNA of the CDR3: TGTGCCAGCAGCAACAGGGTTTTCGGAGAGACCCAGTACTTC. Looking up the rest from reference TRBV7-2 and TRBJ2-5 gives the full variable domain: GAGVSQSPSNKVTEKGKDVELRCDPISGHTALYWYRQSLGQGLEFLIYFQGNSAPDKSGLPSDRFSAERTGGSVSTLTIQRTQQEDSAVYLCASSNRVFGETQYFGPGTRLLVL.

V is TRBV5-1 and J is TRBJ2-5; 9 bases align to TRBD1. The V and J ends lost 0 bases and 4 bases, in that order; junction bases with no gene match: 10. The V gene's germline CDR1 is SGHRS and CDR2 YFSETQ. The CDR3 totals 17 residues. The CDR3 spells CASSLDGTHRGRETQYF. In DNA, the CDR3 is TGCGCCAGCAGCTTGGACGGGACCCACAGGGGGCGAGAGACCCAGTACTTC.

This clone was detected only a few times. V is TRBV7-8 and J is TRBJ2-1; D remains ambiguous. The CDR3 contains 15 residues. In germline, CDR1 is SGHVS, CDR2 FQNEAQ. V was trimmed by 2 bases and J by 8 bases, leaving 16 bases between them. The CDR3 DNA is TGTGCCAGCAGCTTAATGGCCCCATCTAGGGATGAGCAGTTCTTC. This translates into CASSLMAPSRDEQFF.

The chain recombines TRBV30 with TRBJ1-3; 8 bases map to TRBD1. The CDR3 totals 12 residues. The junction had 3 bases not matched to a gene; V was cut back by 7 bases and J by 4 bases. CDR1 GTSNPN and CDR2 SVGIG come from the germline V gene (reference sequence). CDR3 sequence: CAFRGRGNTIYF. CDR3 coding DNA: TGTGCCTTCAGGGGGCGAGGAAACACCATATATTTT.

This clone was observed a few times. This sequence joins TRBV19 and TRBJ2-2; D is undetermined. Germline assignment: CDR1 LNHDA and CDR2 SQIVND (reference sequence). The CDR3 runs to 14 residues. V gave up 4 bases and J gave up 0 bases, with 6 bases separating them. The CDR3 DNA reads TGTGCCAGTAGTAGTAGGACGAACACCGGGGAGCTGTTTTTT. Amino acid sequence: CASSSRTNTGELFF.

The chain has TRBV27 and TRBJ1-1; no definite D call. Looked up from germline, CDR1 is MNHEY and CDR2 is SMNVEV (reference sequence). The CDR3 spans 11 residues. Trimming took off 8 bases at V and 6 bases at J, with 10 bases between the two ends. In DNA, the CDR3 is TGTGCCAGCGGACGCGCCTCTGAAGCTTTCTTT. Translated: CASGRASEAFF.

V and J are TRBV7-2 and TRBJ2-5; 9 nucleotides align to TRBD1. Trimming took 5 bases from V and 5 from J; bases not matched to a gene: 3. The length of the CDR3 is 13 residues. Germline V gives CDR1 SGHTA, CDR2 FQGNSA. CDR3 nucleotide sequence: TGTGCCAGCAGCACAGGGGGCGCGGAGACCCAGTACTTC. Residues: CASSTGGAETQYF. The full variable domain, with the rest looked up from reference TRBV7-2 and TRBJ2-5, is GAGVSQSPSNKVTEKGKDVELRCDPISGHTALYWYRQSLGQGLEFLIYFQGNSAPDKSGLPSDRFSAERTGGSVSTLTIQRTQQEDSAVYLCASSTGGAETQYFGPGTRLLVL.

The chain links TRBV11-2 to TRBJ1-1; tentative D call: TRBD1 (6 bases). V was clipped by 5 bases and J by 1 base, with 11 bases between them. CDR1 is SGHAT, CDR2 FQNNGV, per germline. The CDR3 is 14 residues long. This CDR3 is CASSVRGANTEAFF. DNA for the CDR3: TGTGCCAGCAGCGTAAGGGGGGCGAACACTGAAGCTTTCTTT.

As for this clone: An end of the junction does not agree with germline; a read error may underlie this. The chain combines TRBV7-7 with TRBJ1-1, with D uncertain. CDR3 length equals 13 residues. The germline CDR1 and CDR2 sequences are SSHAT and FNYEAQ (reference sequence). CDR3 amino acids: CASSFGANTEAFF. CDR3 in DNA: TGTGCTAGCAGCTTCGGAGCGAACACTGAAGCTTTCTTT.

The chain carries TRBV27 and TRBJ2-1; 11 nucleotides match TRBD2. Trimming at V came to 2 bases and at J to 5 bases, leaving 2 bases not matched to a gene. The CDR3 is made up of 15 amino acids. Germline V lookup: CDR1 MNHEY, CDR2 SMNVEV (reference sequence). In DNA form, the CDR3 reads TGTGCCAGCAGTTTAGGGACTAGCGGAAACAATGAGCAGTTCTTC. Translation gives CASSLGTSGNNEQFF.

J is TRBJ2-5 and V is TRBV11-2; either TRBD1 or TRBD2 may fit D (5 bases each). Germline V CDR1 and CDR2: SGHAT, FQNNGV. CDR3 length: 16 amino acids. V was pared by 6 bases and J by 9 bases, with 26 bases between. The CDR3 bases are TGTGCCAGCAGTTCCGGCGTACGAGGCCAAGGGGAGTCCCAGTACTTC. Translated: CASSSGVRGQGESQYF.

This chain connects TRBV5-1 to TRBJ2-7; 10 bases align to TRBD1. Germline CDR1 SGHRS, CDR2 YFSETQ. J gave up 6 bases and V 1 base, and 10 bases lay outside the gene matches. This CDR3 is built from 16 residues. CDR3 loop: CASSLSSSGQGFEQYF. The CDR3 region has the DNA TGCGCCAGCAGCTTGAGCAGTTCGGGACAGGGGTTCGAGCAGTACTTC.

This chain joins TRBV9 and TRBJ2-7, with 7 bases matching TRBD2. Germline V gives CDR1 SGDLS, CDR2 YYNGEE. V shed 3 bases, J shed 0 bases, and the junction held 3 bases outside the gene matches. The CDR3 length is 14 residues. Here the CDR3 reads CASSAPGGSYEQYF. CDR3 bases: TGTGCCAGCAGCGCCCCGGGGGGCTCCTACGAGCAGTACTTC.

The chain has TRBV21-1 and TRBJ2-5; the D segment call TRBD1 is taken from the table without a DNA check. TRBV21-1 is a pseudogene. This CDR3 is 16 amino acids long. The CDR3 DNA reads as TGTGCCAGCAGCAACCGGGACAGGGGACGGGGAGAGACCCAGTACTTC. Its protein product is CASSNRDRGRGETQYF.

The V and J genes are TRBV2 and TRBJ2-7, with 8 bases aligning to TRBD2. Germline CDR1 is SNHLY and CDR2 is FYNNEI. After removal of 7 bases from V and 4 bases from J, the junction contained 0 bases not matched to a gene. This CDR3 is built from 11 residues. This CDR3 reads CASKREYEQYF. CDR3 sequence (DNA): TGTGCCAGCAAGCGGGAGTACGAGCAGTACTTC.

This chain uses TRBV19 with TRBJ2-2; 12 positions match TRBD2. J gave up 3 bases and V 7 bases, and 3 bases lay outside the gene matches. Germline-derived CDR1 and CDR2 are LNHDA and SQIVND (reference sequence). The CDR3 spans 15 residues. The DNA for the CDR3 is TGTGCCAGTACCCGACTAGCGGGAGACACCGGGGAGCTGTTTTTT. Residues: CASTRLAGDTGELFF.

This clone was seen only once. CDR3 DNA sequence: TGTGCCAGCAGCTTAGGCCTTTCGAGTGGGGGGGAGACCCAGTACTTC. This codes for CASSLGLSSGGETQYF. The J gene is TRBJ2-5, the V gene TRBV11-2; tentative D call: TRBD2 (6 bases). Per germline, CDR1 SGHAT and CDR2 FQNNGV. V gave up 1 base and J gave up 5 bases, with 17 bases separating them. This CDR3 contains 16 residues.

The chain couples TRBV6-5 to TRBJ2-4; D not resolved. Germline loops: CDR1 MNHEY, CDR2 SVGAGI. This CDR3 region has 11 residues. V lost 8 bases and J lost 6, with 8 bases in between. The CDR3, as DNA: TGTGCCAGCGGCTCCCCAAACATTCAGTACTTC. It encodes CASGSPNIQYF.

This clone was observed a few times. The chain links TRBV6-6 to TRBJ2-7, with 11 bases aligning to TRBD1. Losses at the gene ends were 4 bases for V and 5 bases for J; bases not matched to a gene: 10. CDR1 is MNHNY and CDR2 is SVGAGI in the germline V gene (reference sequence). This CDR3 has 16 residues. CDR3 coding DNA: TGTGCCAGCAGTTTTGGGGACAGGGGGATAATGGACGAGCAGTACTTC. Residues: CASSFGDRGIMDEQYF.

The rearrangement uses TRBV5-3 and TRBJ2-3; 11 bases are shared with TRBD2. TRBV5-3 is an ORF; its function is uncertain. This CDR3 comprises 16 residues. V lost 4 bases and J lost 5; bases outside the gene matches: 9. This CDR3 reads CARSLRASGRQDTQYF. DNA of the CDR3: TGTGCCAGAAGCCTGCGTGCTAGCGGGAGGCAAGATACGCAGTATTTT.